The T cell receptor (beta chain) described here comes from a study of PD-1 blockade in classical Hodgkin lymphoma. Each and every patient relapsed after autologous stem cell transplantation, and patients got differing brentuximab vedotin exposure. Negative selection with magnetic separation was used to purify CD4+ T cells from thawed PBMCs. Between the trimmed V and J ends, which lost 4 bases and 0 bases, there was a span of 11 bases. This CDR3 has 15 residues. Germline V gene lookup returns CDR1 SGHTA and CDR2 FQGTGA. The table came from immunoSEQ multiplex PCR; TCRdb's copy has only in-frame clones and leaves some out. The data contain about 7,700 clones, 70% to 90% of them singletons. Findings of the study overall: Partial responders and progressors had significantly lower baseline TCR diversity.

This clone appeared a few times. The antigen is unknown. This clonotype was sampled from a human donor with classical Hodgkin lymphoma. The rearrangement links TRBV7-3 to TRBJ2-3; D uncertain. The sequencing here drew on CD4+ T cells from blood, taken at baseline. CDR3 sequence reads: CASSWHGPSTDTQYF. Written as DNA, the CDR3 is TGTGCCAGCAGCTGGCACGGACCAAGCACAGATACGCAGTATTTT.